These 24 T cell receptor beta chains were sequenced from one sample in a study of T cells in Graves' hyperthyroidism and ophthalmopathy. The CDR3 regions of TCR beta were amplified from RNA transcripts. Carried out on the TCR CDR3, a first-round RT-PCR used the HTBI primer set. MiXCR, applied by TCRdb to the multiplex PCR reads, yields one record per CDR3 protein. This repertoire shows more than 300,000 distinct CDR3 sequences, about 14% found once; its top ten account for around 19%. The material sequenced was blood. The receptors were sampled from a woman aged 30 to 39 with Graves' ophthalmopathy.

This clonotype was found many times. The V gene is TRBV6-1, the J gene TRBJ2-5; 8 bases line up with TRBD1. Trimming removed 0 bases from V and 5 bases from J; junction bases left unmatched: 14. CDR1 and CDR2 (germline): MNHNS, SASEGT. The CDR3 is made up of 18 amino acids. The CDR3 DNA sequence: TGTGCCAGCAGTGAAGCGATACTCGGACAGGGAAGATGGGAGACCCAGTACTTC. Translating it yields CASSEAILGQGRWETQYF.

This clonotype was found many times. CDR3 residues: CASSLKPSARGGTNNEQFF. The CDR3 coding sequence is TGTGCCAGCAGTCTTAAGCCCTCTGCTCGCGGGGGGACCAACAATGAGCAGTTCTTC. V gene TRBV27 combines with J gene TRBJ2-1; TRBD2 matches at 8 bases. The CDR3 extends over 19 amino acids. Trimming cost V 5 bases and J 5 bases; bases outside gene matches: 20. Looked up from germline, CDR1 is MNHEY and CDR2 is SMNVEV (reference sequence).

This clonotype was counted at least ten times. The chain combines TRBV7-8 with TRBJ2-7, with D uncertain. The V gene lost 5 bases and the J gene lost 5 bases, with 13 bases spanning the gap. Germline CDR1 SGHVS, CDR2 FQNEAQ. The CDR3 length is 13 residues. CDR3 sequence (DNA): TGTGCCAGCAGCCTCGACTCCAGCGACGAGCAGTACTTC. Its translation: CASSLDSSDEQYF. Full variable domain (remainder filled in from reference TRBV7-8 and TRBJ2-7): GAGVSQSPRYKVAKRGQDVALRCDPISGHVSLFWYQQALGQGPEFLTYFQNEAQLDKSGLPSDRFFAERPEGSVSTLKIQRTQQEDSAVYLCASSLDSSDEQYFGPGTRLTVT.

Many counts were recorded for this clonotype. The chain links TRBV27 to TRBJ1-4; D is uncertain. Germline V gene sequence: CDR1 MNHEY, CDR2 SMNVEV (reference sequence). CDR3 length equals 15 residues. Trimming took off 6 bases at V and 7 bases at J, with 18 bases between the two ends. CDR3 region: CASRRGRYWSEKLFF. CDR3 bases: TGTGCCAGCAGACGAGGGCGGTATTGGAGTGAAAAACTGTTTTTT.

This clonotype was seen repeatedly, ten times or more. The chain joins TRBV9 to TRBJ2-7; TRBD1 matches 10 bases. The CDR3 totals 18 residues. With 0 bases clipped from V and 6 bases from J, the junction kept 15 bases outside the gene matches. Germline V gene lookup returns CDR1 SGDLS and CDR2 YYNGEE. CDR3 sequence reads: CASSVGTGGGGLRAEQYF. The CDR3 DNA reads as TGTGCCAGCAGCGTAGGGACAGGGGGGGGAGGCCTGCGAGCCGAGCAGTACTTC.

With regard to this clonotype: This may be a read error: a much more frequent sequence differs by one nucleotide. The chain has TRBV2 and TRBJ1-1; D is ambiguous. Looked up from germline, CDR1 is SNHLY and CDR2 is FYNNEI. The CDR3 spans 11 residues. In nucleotides, the CDR3 is TGTGCCTGCAGTGGCCCTTTTGAAGCTTTCTTT. Its translation is CACSGPFEAFF.

This clonotype was observed at least ten times. The chain combines TRBV12-3 or TRBV12-4 with TRBJ2-3; D is ambiguous. Trimming cost V 6 bases and J 5 bases, with 21 bases left between them. The CDR3 has 16 residues. CDR3 protein: CASSKVLGRNIDTQYF. For the CDR3, the DNA is TGTGCCAGCAGCAAAGTTTTGGGTCGTAATATAGATACGCAGTATTTT.

This clonotype was detected a few times. This chain links TRBV5-1 with TRBJ2-1; D possibly corresponds to TRBD1 (5 bases). V dropped 0 bases and J dropped 5 bases, with 9 bases sitting between them. The CDR3 totals 14 residues. Germline V lookup: CDR1 SGHRS, CDR2 YFSETQ. The CDR3 region is CASSLEGPNNEQFF. CDR3 in DNA: TGCGCCAGCAGCTTGGAGGGGCCGAACAATGAGCAGTTCTTC.

The table lists this clonotype with many counts. DNA for the CDR3: TGTGCCAGCAAGGGGGGAAGTGAGAGCACTGAAGCTTTCTTT. Its translation: CASKGGSESTEAFF. The chain couples TRBV25-1 to TRBJ1-1; maybe TRBD1 (6 bases). This CDR3 comprises 14 residues. The germline V gene has CDR1 MGHDK and CDR2 SYGVNS. Trimming took 7 bases from V and 4 from J, leaving 16 bases between them.

The chain combines TRBV29-1 with TRBJ2-7, with 7 bases aligning to TRBD1. CDR3 length: 15 amino acids. The germline CDR1 and CDR2 sequences are SQVTM and ANQGSEA. V lost 0 bases, J lost 6 bases, and 11 bases stayed unmatched. CDR3 sequence (DNA): TGCAGCGTTGAAGAGGGTGACAGGGAACGATCCGAGCAGTACTTC. Its protein is CSVEEGDRERSEQYF.

This clonotype was recorded a few times. This may be a read error: a much more frequent sequence differs by one nucleotide. The J gene is TRBJ2-1, the V gene TRBV20-1; D unclear. V dropped 1 base and J dropped 2 bases, with 12 bases sitting between them. This CDR3 contains 15 residues. CDR1 DFQATT and CDR2 SNEGSKA come from the germline V gene (reference sequence). In DNA, the CDR3 is TGCAGTGCTAGAGTCGCGCCAGGCCCCTACAATGAGCAGTTCTTC. Translated, it gives CSARVAPGPYNEQFF.

This clonotype was detected ten times or more. The V call is TRBV28, the J call TRBJ1-2; 7 nucleotides agree with TRBD1. After removal of 8 bases from V and 4 bases from J, the junction contained 10 bases not matched to a gene. Germline V gives CDR1 MDHEN, CDR2 SYDVKM. This CDR3 is 14 amino acids long. The CDR3 is CASGRQGLGYGYTF. The CDR3 DNA reads TGTGCCAGCGGTAGACAGGGTTTAGGCTATGGCTACACCTTC.

This clonotype was observed at least ten times. The J gene is TRBJ1-1, the V gene TRBV27, with 8 bases that match TRBD1. The CDR3 runs 14 residues. V trimming: 5 bases; J trimming: 0 bases; junction bases outside the gene matches: 2. Germline V gene lookup returns CDR1 MNHEY and CDR2 SMNVEV (reference sequence). The CDR3 DNA is TGTGCCAGCAGTGAGGACAGGGTGAACACTGAAGCTTTCTTT. Protein product: CASSEDRVNTEAFF.

This clonotype has just a few counts. The gene calls are TRBV6-1 and TRBJ1-3; 10 bases are shared with TRBD1. There are 20 residues in the CDR3. The J segment lost 0 bases and the V segment lost 8 bases, leaving 19 bases of the junction unmatched. Germline CDR1 is MNHNS and CDR2 is SASEGT. The CDR3 spells CASCETGTGVGRSSGNTIYF. CDR3 coding DNA: TGTGCCAGCTGCGAAACCGGGACAGGGGTTGGACGAAGCTCTGGAAACACCATATATTTT.

This clonotype occurred many times. V is TRBV3-1 and J is TRBJ2-7; TRBD1 matches at 8 bases. The V and J ends lost 4 bases and 5 bases, in that order; junction bases with no gene match: 13. The CDR3 has 16 residues. Germline V gives CDR1 LGHDT, CDR2 YNNKEL (reference sequence). For the CDR3, the DNA is TGTGCCAGCAGCCCGGCTACCGGGACAGGCGGCGACGAGCAGTACTTC. Encoded protein: CASSPATGTGGDEQYF.

Many counts were recorded for this clonotype. The chain carries TRBV4-1 and TRBJ2-1; possibly TRBD1 or TRBD2 for D (6 bases each). Germline CDR1 MGHRA, CDR2 YSYEKL. Trimming shortened V by 4 bases and J by 1 base, and 14 bases separated the two germline ends. The length of the CDR3 is 16 residues. This CDR3 reads CASSPRGPRSYNEQFF. CDR3 coding DNA: TGCGCCAGCAGCCCCCGGGGGCCGCGGTCCTACAATGAGCAGTTCTTC.

This clonotype was picked up many times. The rearrangement joins TRBV7-9 to TRBJ2-1; maybe TRBD2 (6 bases). Germline V gene data show CDR1 as SEHNR and CDR2 as FQNEAQ (reference sequence). This CDR3 is 16 amino acids long. The V end was cut by 1 base, the J end by 2 bases, with 12 bases between. The CDR3 loop reads CASSLGTGDAYNEQFF. In DNA form, the CDR3 reads TGTGCCAGCAGCTTAGGTACGGGGGACGCCTACAATGAGCAGTTCTTC. Drawing the rest from reference TRBV7-9 and TRBJ2-1, the complete variable domain is DTGVSQNPRHKITKRGQNVTFRCDPISEHNRLYWYRQTLGQGPEFLTYFQNEAQLEKSRLLSDRFSAERPKGSFSTLEIQRTEQGDSAMYLCASSLGTGDAYNEQFFGPGTRLTVL.

This clonotype has at least ten counts. At one end, the junction sequence differs from germline, possibly due to a read error. The chain recombines TRBV11-3 with TRBJ2-1, with a weak D call TRBD1 (6 bases). The length of the CDR3 is 14 residues. Germline-derived CDR1 and CDR2 are SGHNT and YENEEA. DNA of the CDR3: TGTGCCAGCAGGCAAGTCCAGGGGAACAATGAGCAATTCTTC. Protein sequence: CASRQVQGNNEQFF.

There are many counts of this clonotype. The chain combines TRBV12-3 or TRBV12-4 with TRBJ1-2; 10 bases line up with TRBD1. The CDR3 has 13 residues. Unmatched junction bases numbered 7, after V lost 5 bases and J lost 10 bases. CDR3 sequence reads: CASSHHGTGVYTF. The CDR3 region has the DNA TGTGCCAGCAGTCACCATGGGACAGGGGTCTACACCTTC.

The rearrangement joins TRBV19 to TRBJ1-1, with D unresolved. Germline V gene lookup returns CDR1 LNHDA and CDR2 SQIVND (reference sequence). The V end was cut by 6 bases, the J end by 1 base, with 15 bases between. The CDR3 has 15 residues. CDR3 amino acids: CASSRLRSSNTEAFF. CDR3 DNA: TGTGCCAGTAGCCGGTTGAGAAGCTCGAACACTGAAGCTTTCTTT. The full variable domain, rest sourced from reference TRBV19 and TRBJ1-1, is DGGITQSPKYLFRKEGQNVTLSCEQNLNHDAMYWYRQDPGQGLRLIYYSQIVNDFQKGDIAEGYSVSREKKESFPLTVTSAQKNPTAFYLCASSRLRSSNTEAFFGQGTRLTVV.

This clonotype was counted ten times or more. The gene calls are TRBV7-2 and TRBJ2-7; a weak D match, TRBD1 (6 bases). This CDR3 comprises 13 residues. V was trimmed by 7 bases and J by 3 bases, leaving 13 bases between them. The germline V gene encodes CDR1 SGHTA and CDR2 FQGNSA. The DNA of the CDR3 is TGTGCCAGCATGACCAGGGGTAACTACGAGCAGTACTTC. Its translation: CASMTRGNYEQYF.

This clonotype was detected many times. V gene TRBV11-1 combines with J gene TRBJ2-2, with D tentatively TRBD1 (5 bases). Between the trimmed V and J ends, which lost 3 bases and 0 bases, there was a span of 11 bases. Germline assignment: CDR1 SGHAT and CDR2 FQDESV (reference sequence). This CDR3 is 16 amino acids long. The CDR3 nucleotides are TGTGCCAGCAGCTTTGGGGCGGTATCGAACACCGGGGAGCTGTTTTTT. This codes for CASSFGAVSNTGELFF.

The rearrangement uses TRBV9 and TRBJ2-5; 7 bases agree with TRBD1. Germline loops: CDR1 SGDLS, CDR2 YYNGEE. V shed 3 bases, J shed 0 bases, and the junction held 8 bases outside the gene matches. The CDR3 contains 16 residues. The CDR3 DNA follows: TGTGCCAGCAGCGCGGGGACAGCGAAGTACCAAGAGACCCAGTACTTC. This sequence encodes CASSAGTAKYQETQYF.

The chain recombines TRBV11-2 with TRBJ1-1; 8 positions match TRBD1. Germline CDR1 is SGHAT and CDR2 is FQNNGV. CDR3 length equals 16 residues. Trimming cost V 1 base and J 10 bases; bases outside gene matches: 14. The CDR3 nucleotides are TGTGCCAGCAGCTTAGTTCAGGGACAGGTGGGAGGAGGAGCTTTCTTT. This translates into CASSLVQGQVGGGAFF.